This T cell receptor beta chain was captured by sequencing in a study of identical twins. This clonotype was picked up a small number of times. What it binds is unknown. With template switching, a universal primer site was added, and the cDNA carried unique molecular identifiers. TCRdb independently ran MiXCR on the 5' RACE reads; one entry per CDR3 protein. The data show 420,000 or so distinct CDR3 sequences, with around 18% seen just once and around 12% held by the top ten. Points from the study as a whole: Researchers caution that invariant MAIT and iNKT cells could partly confound zero-insertion analyses.

Germline CDR1 and CDR2: SGHTA and FQGNSA. V was trimmed by 5 bases and J by 7 bases, leaving 17 bases between them. The length of the CDR3 is 14 residues. The specimen sequenced was naive T cells sorted from blood. The sequence was collected from a man aged 45-60 years in good health. The chain joins TRBV7-2 to TRBJ2-5; D gene ambiguous. CDR3: CASSPQVSPGTQYF. The CDR3 region has the DNA TGTGCCAGCAGCCCCCAGGTCAGCCCAGGGACCCAGTACTTC.